A single sample is the source of the 25 T cell receptor beta chains below, sequenced in a study of spatial heterogeneity in lung cancer. Each CDR3 protein is one row after TCRdb ran MiXCR on the 5' RACE reads. The sample has tens of thousands of distinct CDR3 sequences, 10% to 15% seen once. Sample time point: sample taken at primary tumor resection. Whole RNA, isolated from tumor, nontumor lung or frozen PBMC, was sequenced without prior sorting. The sample was PBMCs, taken at surgery. The receptors were gathered from a male donor with early-stage non-small cell lung cancer.

The CDR3 nucleotides are TGTGCTAGTTCTAACGCGGAAGCCTACGAGCAGTACTTC. This sequence encodes CASSNAEAYEQYF. The rearrangement joins TRBV12-5 to TRBJ2-7; no clear D gene. Trimming removed 8 bases from V and 2 bases from J, with 13 bases in between. Germline V gene lookup returns CDR1 LGHNT and CDR2 FRNRAP. This CDR3 comprises 13 residues.

The chain recombines TRBV12-3 or TRBV12-4 with TRBJ1-3, with D possibly being TRBD1 (5 bases). V was clipped by 2 bases and J by 4 bases, with 9 bases between them. The CDR3 is 14 residues long. As DNA, the CDR3 is TGTGCCAGCAGTTTACCAGGGTTCGGAAACACCATATATTTT. Amino acid sequence: CASSLPGFGNTIYF.

The chain combines TRBV4-1 with TRBJ1-1; 7 nucleotides align to TRBD1. V trimming: 0 bases; J trimming: 2 bases; junction bases outside the gene matches: 6. The germline gives CDR1 MGHRA, CDR2 YSYEKL. The CDR3 consists of 16 residues. Here the CDR3 reads CASSQDPGTANTEAFF. The CDR3, as DNA: TGCGCCAGCAGCCAAGATCCAGGGACAGCCAACACTGAAGCTTTCTTT.

This clonotype was picked up a small number of times. The chain uses TRBV3-1 and TRBJ1-3, with D possibly matching TRBD1 (6 bases). V lost 2 bases and J 0 bases, leaving 11 bases between the germline ends. Germline loops: CDR1 LGHDT, CDR2 YNNKEL (reference sequence). This CDR3 is built from 16 residues. The CDR3 bases are TGTGCCAGCAGCCAAAGGACAGTCGACTCTGGAAACACCATATATTTT. Protein sequence: CASSQRTVDSGNTIYF.

This clonotype was found many times. This chain joins TRBV29-1 and TRBJ2-3; D not certain. CDR3 size: 12 residues. Germline values: CDR1 SQVTM, CDR2 ANQGSEA. Deletions cut 2 bases from V and 1 base from J, with 4 bases between. CDR3 nucleotides: TGCAGCGTTGAACGGGGCACAGATACGCAGTATTTT. It is translated as CSVERGTDTQYF.

The chain uses TRBV7-9 and TRBJ2-7; D unclear. The germline gives CDR1 SEHNR, CDR2 FQNEAQ (reference sequence). V gave up 1 base and J gave up 4 bases, with 17 bases separating them. The CDR3 spans 16 residues. For the CDR3, the DNA is TGTGCCAGCAGCTTAGTATCAGACGGCCGCGGTTACGAGCAGTACTTC. Amino acids: CASSLVSDGRGYEQYF.

This clonotype was counted at least ten times. The rearrangement joins TRBV29-1 to TRBJ2-3, with 8 bases aligning to TRBD1. The junction had 6 bases not matched to a gene; V was cut back by 7 bases and J by 3 bases. There are 13 residues in the CDR3. Germline V gives CDR1 SQVTM, CDR2 ANQGSEA. The CDR3 region has the DNA TGCAGCGCCGACAGGGGTGGTACAGATACGCAGTATTTT. This encodes CSADRGGTDTQYF.

This clonotype was seen at least ten times. J is TRBJ1-5 and V is TRBV27; 8 bases align to TRBD1. J was trimmed by 2 bases and V by 4 bases; bases with no gene match: 1. The CDR3 loop spans 14 amino acids. CDR1 MNHEY and CDR2 SMNVEV come from the germline V gene (reference sequence). CDR3 sequence reads: CASSSGQGNQPQHF. The DNA for the CDR3 is TGTGCCAGCAGTTCGGGACAGGGCAATCAGCCCCAGCATTTT.

The V call is TRBV7-9, the J call TRBJ2-3; D gene unclear. Deletions cut 1 base from V and 3 bases from J, with 11 bases between. The CDR3 sequence is 15 residues long. Germline CDR1 and CDR2: SEHNR and FQNEAQ (reference sequence). This chain's CDR3 is CASSLVAVRTDTQYF. CDR3 nucleotide sequence: TGTGCCAGCAGCTTAGTGGCCGTGAGGACAGATACGCAGTATTTT.

This clonotype turned up a few times. The chain employs TRBV5-1 and TRBJ2-1, with 12 bases that match TRBD2. Germline CDR1 is SGHRS and CDR2 is YFSETQ. V was pared by 2 bases and J by 7 bases, with 7 bases of the junction left unmatched. The CDR3 is 16 amino acids. The CDR3 coding sequence is TGCGCCAGCAGCTTAACGACTAGCGGGAGTTTAAATGAGCAGTTCTTC. Translated, it gives CASSLTTSGSLNEQFF. Full variable domain (remainder filled in from reference TRBV5-1 and TRBJ2-1): KAGVTQTPRYLIKTRGQQVTLSCSPISGHRSVSWYQQTPGQGLQFLFEYFSETQRNKGNFPGRFSGRQFSNSRSEMNVSTLELGDSALYLCASSLTTSGSLNEQFFGPGTRLTVL.

The table lists this clonotype with many counts. CDR3 in amino acids: CASSPGAGQGVSPLHF. The CDR3 region has the DNA TGCGCCAGCAGCCCCGGCGCTGGACAGGGAGTTTCACCCCTCCACTTT. This chain uses TRBV5-1 with TRBJ1-6, with 8 bases lining up with TRBD1. Unmatched junction bases numbered 12, after V lost 4 bases and J lost 9 bases. The CDR3 runs to 16 residues. Germline values: CDR1 SGHRS, CDR2 YFSETQ.

This chain's CDR3 is CAIRMNTGELFF. In DNA form, the CDR3 reads TGTGCCATCAGAATGAACACCGGGGAGCTGTTTTTT. The chain has TRBV10-3 and TRBJ2-2; D uncertain. The length of the CDR3 is 12 residues. Germline CDR1 is ENHRY and CDR2 is SYGVKD. Trimming cost V 6 bases and J 1 base, with 3 bases left between them.

This clonotype was seen a few times. The J gene is TRBJ2-5, the V gene TRBV18; D possibly corresponds to TRBD1 (5 bases). This CDR3 has 14 residues. Trimming left V 5 bases short and J 4 bases short, with 14 bases between. The germline gives CDR1 KGHSH, CDR2 LQKENI. DNA for the CDR3: TGTGCCAGCTCATCGCTCAGGGCGGCAGAGACCCAGTACTTC. It encodes CASSSLRAAETQYF.

The V gene is TRBV5-1, the J gene TRBJ1-2; possibly TRBD1 for D (5 bases). Germline V gene sequence: CDR1 SGHRS, CDR2 YFSETQ. The CDR3 length is 14 residues. Trimming pared 0 bases from V and 10 bases from J, leaving 16 bases between. The CDR3 bases are TGCGCCAGCAGCTTGGTGTCAGGGAACAATATCTACACCTTC. Its translation is CASSLVSGNNIYTF.

This clonotype was counted only a few times. Here the CDR3 reads CATSRGGSNRPFF. CDR3 in DNA: TGTGCCACCAGCAGAGGCGGCTCCAACCGCCCGTTCTTC. The chain is built from TRBV15 and TRBJ2-1; the D is unclear. In germline, CDR1 is LNHNV, CDR2 YYDKDF (reference sequence). Trimming removed 1 base from V and 15 bases from J, with 16 bases in between. There are 13 residues in the CDR3.

This chain connects TRBV5-1 to TRBJ2-7, with D possibly being TRBD1 (5 bases). V gave up 5 bases and J gave up 7 bases, with 13 bases separating them. CDR3 length equals 12 residues. CDR1 and CDR2 (germline): SGHRS, YFSETQ. The CDR3 DNA is TGCGCCAGCAGTCTACCAGGGAATGAGCAGTACTTC. Amino acids: CASSLPGNEQYF.

The CDR3: CASSPGLEGEQYF. CDR3 nucleotides: TGTGCCAGCTCACCGGGACTAGAAGGCGAGCAGTACTTC. This rearrangement joins TRBV18 to TRBJ2-7; 8 nucleotides match TRBD2. The junction had 4 bases not matched to a gene; V was cut back by 3 bases and J by 6 bases. Germline values: CDR1 KGHSH, CDR2 LQKENI. The CDR3 contains 13 residues.

This sequence joins TRBV12-3 or TRBV12-4 and TRBJ1-1, with 7 nucleotides matching TRBD1. The CDR3 runs 16 residues. The J segment lost 0 bases and the V segment lost 3 bases, leaving 7 bases of the junction unmatched. CDR3 protein: CASSLGLGTVNTEAFF. CDR3 coding DNA: TGTGCCAGCAGTTTGGGGTTAGGGACAGTGAACACTGAAGCTTTCTTT.

Ten or more counts support this clonotype. The chain carries TRBV5-4 and TRBJ2-1; 8 bases map to TRBD1. The CDR3 is 15 residues long. Trimming cost V 3 bases and J 4 bases; bases outside gene matches: 6. Germline CDR1 and CDR2: SGHNT and YYREEE (reference sequence). The CDR3 DNA sequence: TGTGCCAGCAGCTCTCCGGGACAGGTATACAATGAGCAGTTCTTC. Its translation: CASSSPGQVYNEQFF.

This clonotype was counted ten times or more. The chain carries TRBV27 and TRBJ2-3; the D is unclear. The V end was cut by 4 bases, the J end by 1 base, with 12 bases between. Germline CDR1 and CDR2: MNHEY and SMNVEV (reference sequence). This CDR3 is built from 15 residues. CDR3 in amino acids: CASSSRPAGTDTQYF. In DNA form, the CDR3 reads TGTGCCAGCAGTTCCCGACCCGCGGGCACAGATACGCAGTATTTT.

This chain joins TRBV9 and TRBJ2-1; TRBD2 matches 8 bases. V dropped 3 bases and J dropped 4; count of bases not matched to a gene: 15. The CDR3 totals 18 residues. Per germline, CDR1 SGDLS and CDR2 YYNGEE. Here the CDR3 DNA reads TGTGCCAGCAGCGGCCTACCCCTCGCGCGGGAGGTTTACAATGAGCAGTTCTTC. Translation: CASSGLPLAREVYNEQFF. The complete variable domain, with remaining parts taken from reference TRBV9 and TRBJ2-1, reads DSGVTQTPKHLITATGQRVTLRCSPRSGDLSVYWYQQSLDQGLQFLIQYYNGEERAKGNILERFSAQQFPDLHSELNLSSLELGDSALYFCASSGLPLAREVYNEQFFGPGTRLTVL.

The chain is built from TRBV30 and TRBJ2-7, with a tentative D call TRBD2 (6 bases). Germline V gene lookup returns CDR1 GTSNPN and CDR2 SVGIG (reference sequence). The CDR3 extends over 13 amino acids. V was pared by 7 bases and J by 6 bases, with 19 bases between. The CDR3 sequence: CASEDYRESEQYF. CDR3 DNA: TGTGCCTCCGAGGACTACCGAGAATCCGAGCAGTACTTC.

Ten or more counts support this clonotype. This sequence joins TRBV10-3 and TRBJ1-2, with a tentative D call TRBD1 (5 bases). This CDR3 contains 14 residues. V dropped 5 bases and J dropped 4 bases, with 14 bases sitting between them. CDR1 and CDR2 (germline): ENHRY, SYGVKD. CDR3 region: CAISQDGGVYGYTF. DNA for the CDR3: TGTGCCATCAGTCAGGACGGAGGGGTCTATGGCTACACCTTC.

This chain links TRBV19 with TRBJ1-2; D is ambiguous. CDR1 LNHDA and CDR2 SQIVND come from the germline V gene (reference sequence). The CDR3 length is 16 residues. The V end lost 5 bases, the J end lost 3 bases, and 19 bases lay between the germline ends. The CDR3 sequence is CASSVLQAAYYYGYTF. The CDR3, as DNA: TGTGCCAGTAGTGTACTCCAGGCGGCGTATTACTATGGCTACACCTTC.

This clonotype was observed a handful of times. V gene TRBV7-6 combines with J gene TRBJ2-3, with D maybe TRBD2 (5 bases). CDR1 SGHVS and CDR2 FNYEAQ come from the germline V gene. This CDR3 has 15 amino acids. The V and J ends lost 8 bases and 0 bases respectively, with 15 bases between them. CDR3 DNA: TGTGCCAGCCGCCTAGGCAGCGGCAGCACAGATACGCAGTATTTT. It encodes CASRLGSGSTDTQYF.